This paragraph covers one T cell receptor beta chain sequence. Its antigen specificity is not known. Per-base quality was not reported, and no clone a single base away is much larger than it. The data belong to a study of blood T cell repertoires in COVID-19 (dated by TCRdb to about 2020). Regarding the study in general: Collaborator samples came from the United States, Italy and Spain and covered acute and convalescent phases of COVID-19. The prospective study material was composed of cDNA or gDNA derived from T cells, B-cell-depleted T cells, or PBMCs. The dataset comprised deeply sampled blood TCRbeta repertoires from subjects exposed to, actively infected with, or recovered from COVID-19. The repertoires were made available in a free public database intended to serve as a resource for research on the immune response to SARS-CoV-2. The samples were drawn from two sources: the first 160 participants of the ongoing ImmuneRACE study, and 1,254 subjects contributed by 6 global collaborators. The sample metadata nearly always contained a de-identified subject ID, COVID-19 status, age in years and sex. HLA class I and class II types, where available, came from metadata supplied by the sample provider rather than from assay-based typing. General findings and caveats noted by the study authors: The quantity of clinical and demographic metadata differed by source and by participant and was supplied without curation.

Each collaborating institution followed its own protocols to collect whole blood in K2EDTA tubes. For TCRbeta analysis, collaborators shipped samples in one of three forms: frozen whole blood, isolated PBMCs, or DNA extracted from either of those sample types. The CDR3 runs 14 residues from the cysteine to the phenylalanine. Just the 42-base CDR3 DNA is kept, in frame starting at base 1. Taken from the germline V gene (reference sequence), the CDR1 and CDR2 loops are SGHNT and YYREEE. The V and J ends are trimmed by 0 bases and 6 bases, leaving 10 bases between them. TCRbeta CDR3 regions were amplified from genomic DNA using the immunoSEQ Assay, a bias-controlled multiplex PCR. Concerning the study's data processing: Nucleated cell counts per sample were estimated from amplification of reference gene primers within the assay. To quantify the absolute abundance of each unique TCRbeta CDR3 rearrangement, sequence reads were collapsed and filtered. For each sample, productive Simpson clonality was calculated as the square root of Simpson's diversity index across productive rearrangements. The source is immuneACCESS, and TCRdb retained only in-frame sequences with V and J called. Part of the clones is not carried over; for the studies checked, unresolved V genes explain less than half of this, and the remainder is unexplained. From that table come the V and J calls and clone size; the DNA was used to work out D and trimming. The sample records over 100,000 clones, approximately 80% of which are singletons. The ten largest clones capture 0.7% to 0.85% of the sample.

This sequence uses TRBV5-4 and TRBJ2-1; 6 matching bases give a weak D call of TRBD2. The clonotype originates from a woman aged 70 to 79 with acute or convalescent COVID-19. Sequenced sample: peripheral blood. DNA sequence: TGTGCCAGCAGCTTGGTTTTCGGGAGCAATGAGCAGTTCTTC. It translates to CASSLVFGSNEQFF.